These 17 T cell receptor beta chains originate from one sample sequenced in a study of human T cells and chemical hapten exposure. Described time point: patch test 2, 6 weeks after DPC sensitization. Noted treatment: therapeutic diphenylcyclopropenone sensitization with weekly scalp DPC. One entry per CDR3 protein, called by TCRdb with MiXCR from the RACE reads. The data contain a few hundred thousand distinct CDR3 sequences, about 6.3% of them singletons. The sample in question was whole blood, obtained in connection with sensitization to the hapten diphenylcyclopropenone (DPC). These receptors all stem from a young woman with alopecia areata. Some clones in this sample may be carry-over from other donors' samples.

This clonotype was observed many times. The chain is built from TRBV19 and TRBJ1-5, with unresolved D. Between the trimmed V and J ends, which lost 5 bases and 3 bases, there was a span of 11 bases. The CDR3 contains 14 residues. Germline loops: CDR1 LNHDA, CDR2 SQIVND (reference sequence). CDR3 sequence reads: CASSFGNLNQPQHF. The CDR3 DNA sequence: TGTGCCAGTAGTTTCGGGAACCTCAATCAGCCCCAGCATTTT.

The chain has TRBV4-1 and TRBJ1-2, with D unclear. The CDR3 is 16 amino acids. Trimming cost V 3 bases and J 4 bases, with 18 bases left between them. The germline gives CDR1 MGHRA, CDR2 YSYEKL. Written as DNA, the CDR3 is TGCGCCAGCAGCCAGCCCGACAAGGCTTTACGCTATGGCTACACCTTC. Amino acids: CASSQPDKALRYGYTF.

This clonotype was observed a few times. The junction departs from the called germline gene at one end, perhaps through a read error. V usage is TRBV12-3 or TRBV12-4 and J usage is TRBJ2-3; 9 nucleotides align to TRBD2. The CDR3 extends over 15 amino acids. This CDR3 reads CASSVAGALTDTQYF. Here the CDR3 DNA reads TGTGCCAGCAGTGTAGCGGGGGCTCTCACAGATACGCAGTATTTT.

The chain combines TRBV12-2 with TRBJ2-5. TRBV12-2 is recorded as a pseudogene. There are 15 residues in the CDR3. The DNA of the CDR3 is TGTGCAAGTCGCTGCCCACTTGGCACCAACGAGACCCAGTACTTC. Protein product: CASRCPLGTNETQYF.

V and J are TRBV6-2 or TRBV6-3 and TRBJ2-5; D not certain. Per the germline V gene, CDR1 is MNHEY and CDR2 is SVGEGT. V shed 5 bases and J shed 0 bases, with 10 bases lying between them. The CDR3 contains 14 residues. The CDR3 region is CASSQTLYQETQYF. The CDR3 DNA is TGTGCCAGCAGTCAGACTTTGTACCAAGAGACCCAGTACTTC.

This sequence joins TRBV24-1 and TRBJ1-2; tentative D call: TRBD1 (6 bases). This CDR3 is built from 14 residues. Per the germline V gene, CDR1 is KGHDR and CDR2 is SFDVKD. Trimming took off 2 bases at V and 8 bases at J, with 14 bases between the two ends. The CDR3 DNA is TGTGCCACCAGTGATTGGGGGGCAGTCGGCGGCTACACCTTC. Protein product: CATSDWGAVGGYTF.

A few counts support this clonotype. V is TRBV4-3 and J is TRBJ2-2, with D possibly being TRBD2 (5 bases). The germline gives CDR1 LGHNA, CDR2 YSLEER. The CDR3 has 16 amino acids. Trimming shortened V by 4 bases and J by 3 bases, and 15 bases separated the two germline ends. CDR3 sequence: CASSRRRKADTGELFF. The CDR3 coding sequence is TGCGCCAGCAGCCGTCGGAGGAAGGCGGACACCGGGGAGCTGTTTTTT.

The chain combines TRBV4-3 with TRBJ1-4, with TRBD1 as a possible D gene (5 bases). Trimming left V 0 bases short and J 8 bases short, with 16 bases between. CDR3 length: 16 residues. Looked up from germline, CDR1 is LGHNA and CDR2 is YSLEER. DNA for the CDR3: TGCGCCAGCAGCCAAGATCTGGGCCAGGGAAGGGAAAAACTGTTTTTT. Translation gives CASSQDLGQGREKLFF.

The chain recombines TRBV5-6 with TRBJ1-2, with 11 bases that match TRBD1. Germline CDR1 is SGHDT and CDR2 is YYEEEE. After removal of 4 bases from V and 3 bases from J, the junction contained 11 bases not matched to a gene. The CDR3 has 17 residues. The CDR3: CASSPGQGARPDYGYTF. As DNA, the CDR3 is TGTGCCAGCAGCCCAGGACAGGGGGCGCGGCCAGACTATGGCTACACCTTC. Full variable domain (outside the CDR3, taken from reference TRBV5-6 and TRBJ1-2): DAGVTQSPTHLIKTRGQQVTLRCSPKSGHDTVSWYQQALGQGPQFIFQYYEEEERQRGNFPDRFSGHQFPNYSSELNVNALLLGDSALYLCASSPGQGARPDYGYTFGSGTRLTVV.

The chain employs TRBV6-5 and TRBJ1-2; tentatively, D is TRBD1 (6 bases). Germline V lookup: CDR1 MNHEY, CDR2 SVGAGI. CDR3 length: 14 amino acids. V was trimmed by 0 bases and J by 4 bases, leaving 9 bases between them. CDR3 coding DNA: TGTGCCAGCAGTTACTCATGGGGGCTCTATGGCTACACCTTC. This codes for CASSYSWGLYGYTF.

In this sample, this clonotype turned up many times. J is TRBJ1-5 and V is TRBV28; the D gene is possibly TRBD1 (5 bases). CDR3 length: 15 amino acids. Germline V CDR1 and CDR2: MDHEN, SYDVKM. The V end was cut by 6 bases, the J end by 0 bases, with 12 bases between. As DNA, the CDR3 is TGTGCCAGCAGATCCGACAGTAATAGCAATCAGCCCCAGCATTTT. It yields the protein CASRSDSNSNQPQHF.

This clonotype was counted at least ten times. The chain links TRBV6-5 to TRBJ1-5; tentatively, D is TRBD1 (5 bases). Trimming removed 8 bases at V and 7 bases at J, with 18 bases between. The CDR3 consists of 14 residues. Germline-derived CDR1 and CDR2 are MNHEY and SVGAGI. DNA of the CDR3: TGTGCCAGCGGGGGGGGTTTCGGAATGCAGCCCCAGCATTTT. Translation: CASGGGFGMQPQHF.

This clonotype was observed at least ten times. The chain is built from TRBV29-1 and TRBJ2-2; 7 nucleotides match TRBD1. Germline V lookup: CDR1 SQVTM, CDR2 ANQGSEA. The CDR3 is 11 amino acids. V shed 7 bases and J 6 bases; nucleotides not matched to a gene: 2. Here the CDR3 DNA reads TGCAGCGGTACAGGGGCCGGGGAGCTGTTTTTT. It codes for CSGTGAGELFF.

This clonotype occurred a few times. The chain is built from TRBV7-2 and TRBJ2-7; D ambiguous. The CDR3 consists of 12 residues. Trimming shortened V by 2 bases and J by 3 bases, and 5 bases separated the two germline ends. Germline V gene lookup returns CDR1 SGHTA and CDR2 FQGNSA. The CDR3 nucleotides are TGTGCCAGCAGCTTACAGTTCTACGAGCAGTACTTC. Translation: CASSLQFYEQYF.

This clonotype was counted only a few times. This chain connects TRBV25-1 to TRBJ1-1; a weak D match, TRBD1 (6 bases). The germline V gene encodes CDR1 MGHDK and CDR2 SYGVNS. V lost 6 bases to trimming and J lost 4 bases, with 21 bases between them. The CDR3 has 16 residues. Written as DNA, the CDR3 is TGTGCCAGCAGACCGGGTAGTGGACAGAAGGGCACTGAAGCTTTCTTT. Translation gives CASRPGSGQKGTEAFF.

The rearrangement joins TRBV7-9 to TRBJ2-1, with a possible D match to TRBD2 (6 bases). This CDR3 contains 16 residues. CDR1 and CDR2 from the germline V gene are SEHNR and FQNEAQ (reference sequence). V lost 0 bases and J lost 6, with 15 bases in between. The CDR3 sequence is CASSLAPPGTRNEQFF. CDR3 nucleotide sequence: TGTGCCAGCAGCTTAGCCCCTCCCGGGACTCGCAATGAGCAGTTCTTC. The full variable domain, its missing parts supplied by reference TRBV7-9 and TRBJ2-1, is DTGVSQNPRHKITKRGQNVTFRCDPISEHNRLYWYRQTLGQGPEFLTYFQNEAQLEKSRLLSDRFSAERPKGSFSTLEIQRTEQGDSAMYLCASSLAPPGTRNEQFFGPGTRLTVL.

This clonotype was observed at least ten times. V usage is TRBV2 and J usage is TRBJ1-5; D uncertain. CDR3 length equals 12 residues. From germline, CDR1 is SNHLY and CDR2 FYNNEI. V was clipped by 3 bases and J by 7 bases, with 7 bases between them. CDR3 DNA: TGTGCCAGCAGTGAGGATTACCAGCCCCAGCATTTT. It encodes CASSEDYQPQHF.